One and the same sample provided the 25 T cell receptor beta chains below, sequenced in a study of T cell repertoires in cytomegalovirus infection. TCRdb independently ran MiXCR on the reads; one entry per CDR3 protein. The table includes approximately 250,000 distinct CDR3 sequences, roughly 9.1% detected once. Sequencing input: PBMCs. The receptors were sampled from a human donor in good health (CMV status not recorded). Some clones in this sample may be carry-over from other donors' samples.

This clonotype was seen a few times. The chain combines TRBV28 with TRBJ2-1; TRBD2 might be the D (7 bases). The CDR3 extends over 16 amino acids. Germline V gives CDR1 MDHEN, CDR2 SYDVKM. V was trimmed by 7 bases and J by 10 bases, leaving 26 bases between them. The CDR3 loop is CASKGGGLAEWGEQFF. The CDR3 DNA reads as TGTGCCAGCAAGGGGGGGGGGCTAGCGGAATGGGGGGAGCAGTTCTTC.

This clonotype was counted ten times or more. The rearrangement links TRBV6-2 or TRBV6-3 to TRBJ1-1; maybe TRBD1 (5 bases). The CDR3 extends over 15 amino acids. Trimming stripped 5 bases from V and 1 base from J, with 14 bases between. Germline lookup yields CDR1 MNHEY and CDR2 SVGEGT. CDR3 amino acids: CASSPGLGRNTEAFF. The CDR3 coding sequence is TGTGCCAGCAGTCCCGGCCTGGGGCGGAACACTGAAGCTTTCTTT.

At least ten counts were recorded for this clonotype. J is TRBJ2-7 and V is TRBV7-2; 9 positions agree with TRBD1. The germline V gene has CDR1 SGHTA and CDR2 FQGNSA. With V trimmed by 0 bases and J by 3 bases, 6 bases remained unmatched. This CDR3 comprises 16 residues. CDR3 DNA sequence: TGTGCCAGCAGCTTAGCAGGGACAGGGTCGGGCTACGAGCAGTACTTC. The encoded protein is CASSLAGTGSGYEQYF.

This clonotype was seen a handful of times. The chain carries TRBV19 and TRBJ1-3, with unresolved D. Looked up from germline, CDR1 is LNHDA and CDR2 is SQIVND (reference sequence). This CDR3 is 16 amino acids long. Trimming stripped 2 bases from V and 0 bases from J, with 11 bases between. The DNA of the CDR3 is TGTGCCAGTAGTATAACGGCCGACAACTCTGGAAACACCATATATTTT. It yields the protein CASSITADNSGNTIYF.

At least ten counts were recorded for this clonotype. CDR3 nucleotides: TGTGCCAGCACCTTTAATCAGGGCTACGAGCAGTACTTC. It encodes CASTFNQGYEQYF. The J gene is TRBJ2-7, the V gene TRBV12-3 or TRBV12-4, with D maybe TRBD1 (5 bases). The CDR3 consists of 13 residues. Trimming took off 7 bases at V and 3 bases at J, with 13 bases between the two ends.

This clonotype occurred many times. This sequence joins TRBV14 and TRBJ2-2; D is ambiguous. V shed 1 base and J shed 0 bases, with 9 bases lying between them. The germline V gene encodes CDR1 SGHDN and CDR2 FVKESK. The CDR3 sequence is 16 residues long. The CDR3, as DNA: TGTGCCAGCAGCCAAGGACGAGGAGCGAACACCGGGGAGCTGTTTTTT. Its translation is CASSQGRGANTGELFF.

In this sample, this clonotype turned up a few times. J is TRBJ1-1 and V is TRBV5-1, with a weak D call TRBD1 (6 bases). Trimming cost V 6 bases and J 1 base, with 16 bases left between them. CDR3 size: 15 residues. Per germline, CDR1 SGHRS and CDR2 YFSETQ. This CDR3 reads CASKLGGSENTEAFF. The CDR3 bases are TGCGCCAGCAAGCTTGGGGGCAGCGAGAACACTGAAGCTTTCTTT.

This clonotype was seen many times. This rearrangement joins TRBV28 to TRBJ1-6; no reliable D call. Germline CDR1 reads MDHEN; CDR2 reads SYDVKM. The CDR3 covers 15 residues. The V and J ends lost 6 bases and 4 bases respectively, with 13 bases between them. The DNA of the CDR3 is TGTGCCAGCAGCCGTCGACACTTTTATAATTCACCCCTCCACTTT. Amino acids: CASSRRHFYNSPLHF.

This chain links TRBV6-6 with TRBJ2-7; tentatively, D is TRBD1 or TRBD2 (5 bases each). This CDR3 is 14 amino acids long. Trimming removed 6 bases at V and 3 bases at J, with 15 bases between. Germline values: CDR1 MNHNY, CDR2 SVGAGI (reference sequence). CDR3 in amino acids: CASSLNRDLYEQYF. The CDR3 DNA follows: TGTGCCAGCAGCCTGAACCGGGACCTCTACGAGCAGTACTTC.

This clonotype was counted at least ten times. The V call is TRBV7-8, the J call TRBJ2-7; the D gene is possibly TRBD1 (6 bases). V lost 5 bases, J lost 6 bases, and 17 bases lay in between. This CDR3 has 14 residues. Germline CDR1 SGHVS, CDR2 FQNEAQ. In nucleotides, the CDR3 is TGTGCCAGCAGCATGCCCGGGACAATCGGCGAGCAGTACTTC. Amino acids: CASSMPGTIGEQYF.

This CDR3 is CASSLGQATRGANVLTF. CDR3 DNA sequence: TGTGCCAGCAGCCTGGGACAGGCTACGAGGGGGGCCAACGTCCTGACTTTC. The V call is TRBV7-2, the J call TRBJ2-6, with TRBD1 matching 8 bases. The CDR3 sequence is 17 residues long. V was clipped by 5 bases and J by 4 bases; unmatched bases: 10. CDR1 is SGHTA and CDR2 is FQGNSA in the germline V gene.

This chain uses TRBV7-2 with TRBJ2-3; 9 nucleotides line up with TRBD2. The CDR3 is 14 residues long. CDR1 is SGHTA and CDR2 is FQGNSA in the germline V gene. V was clipped by 6 bases and J by 3 bases; unmatched bases: 4. The CDR3 reads CASRESGGTDTQYF. As DNA, the CDR3 is TGTGCCAGCAGAGAGAGCGGGGGGACAGATACGCAGTATTTT.

Ten or more counts support this clonotype. This chain links TRBV7-3 with TRBJ2-1, with 12 bases matching TRBD2. From germline, CDR1 is SGHTA and CDR2 FQGTGA. The CDR3 runs 18 residues. Germline trimming cut 6 bases from V and 8 bases from J; bases unmatched to any gene: 17. DNA for the CDR3: TGTGCCAGCAGGAAAAGGACTAGCGGGACCAACGTGACAGATGAGCAGTTCTTC. This translates into CASRKRTSGTNVTDEQFF.

This clonotype was counted at least ten times. V is TRBV28 and J is TRBJ2-7; D not certain. CDR1 and CDR2 from the germline V gene are MDHEN and SYDVKM. The V end lost 6 bases, the J end lost 0 bases, and 12 bases lay between the germline ends. This CDR3 region has 14 residues. CDR3 nucleotides: TGTGCCAGCAGCCAAACCGCGGTCTCCTACGAGCAGTACTTC. Its protein is CASSQTAVSYEQYF.

This clonotype was seen at least ten times. The chain employs TRBV7-8 and TRBJ1-1, with D maybe TRBD1 (5 bases). This CDR3 comprises 14 residues. V lost 1 base and J lost 10, with 16 bases in between. The V gene's germline CDR1 is SGHVS and CDR2 FQNEAQ. CDR3 DNA: TGTGCCAGCAGCTTAGAGGGGTCACTCGAGGGAGCTTTCTTT. As protein: CASSLEGSLEGAFF.

The chain uses TRBV19 and TRBJ1-2; TRBD1 agrees at 9 bases. J was trimmed by 3 bases and V by 7 bases; bases with no gene match: 6. Germline CDR1 LNHDA, CDR2 SQIVND (reference sequence). The CDR3 is 14 residues long. Here the CDR3 reads CASTRGQGDYGYTF. The CDR3 nucleotides read TGTGCCAGTACTAGGGGACAGGGTGACTATGGCTACACCTTC.

This clonotype was found many times. V and J are TRBV7-2 and TRBJ1-5; 7 bases agree with TRBD1. V dropped 4 bases and J dropped 7; count of bases not matched to a gene: 7. The CDR3 totals 14 residues. Germline V CDR1 and CDR2: SGHTA, FQGNSA. CDR3 protein: CASSWTGGKQPQHF. Written as DNA, the CDR3 is TGTGCCAGCAGCTGGACAGGAGGGAAACAGCCCCAGCATTTT.

At least ten counts were recorded for this clonotype. CDR3 amino acids: CASSLSPLAGSSYEQYF. The CDR3 DNA reads as TGTGCCAGCAGCTTATCGCCTCTAGCGGGTAGCTCCTACGAGCAGTACTTC. The chain carries TRBV7-2 and TRBJ2-7; 8 bases are shared with TRBD2. With 2 bases clipped from V and 0 bases from J, the junction kept 9 bases outside the gene matches. The CDR3 contains 17 residues. Germline CDR1 reads SGHTA; CDR2 reads FQGNSA.

Only a few counts were recorded for this clonotype. The chain is built from TRBV7-8 and TRBJ1-3; a weak D match, TRBD1 (6 bases). This CDR3 has 21 amino acids. Trimming took off 0 bases at V and 0 bases at J, with 24 bases between the two ends. Germline-derived CDR1 and CDR2 are SGHVS and FQNEAQ. CDR3 loop: CASSLARRGTSHSSSGNTIYF. DNA for the CDR3: TGTGCCAGCAGCTTAGCCCGCCGCGGGACATCCCATTCTTCCTCTGGAAACACCATATATTTT.

This clonotype was counted ten times or more. The rearrangement links TRBV27 to TRBJ2-3, with TRBD2 matching 10 bases. The germline gives CDR1 MNHEY, CDR2 SMNVEV (reference sequence). Unmatched junction bases numbered 6, after V lost 3 bases and J lost 6 bases. This CDR3 has 15 residues. The DNA of the CDR3 is TGTGCCAGCAGTTTGTCTAGCGGGAGTCGTGATACGCAGTATTTT. Its protein is CASSLSSGSRDTQYF.

As concerns this clonotype: This may stem from a read error, because a much larger clone lies one nucleotide away. The V and J genes are TRBV7-9 and TRBJ2-6, with TRBD1 as a possible D gene (6 bases). The V gene's germline CDR1 is SEHNR and CDR2 FQNEAQ (reference sequence). There are 16 residues in the CDR3. The CDR3 here is CASSLDTGPGTNVLTF. CDR3 bases: TGTGCCAGCAGCTTAGATACAGGGCCTGGGACCAACGTCCTGACTTTC.

The chain couples TRBV7-2 to TRBJ1-6, with D tentatively TRBD1 (6 bases). This CDR3 comprises 16 residues. Looked up from germline, CDR1 is SGHTA and CDR2 is FQGNSA. V lost 5 bases and J lost 0, with 11 bases in between. The CDR3 nucleotides read TGTGCCAGCAGCCAGGACAGCAGCTCCTATAATTCACCCCTCCACTTT. Translation: CASSQDSSSYNSPLHF.

This clonotype showed up many times. The chain has TRBV7-6 and TRBJ2-5; 9 bases are a match to TRBD1. Germline values: CDR1 SGHVS, CDR2 FNYEAQ. The V gene end was trimmed by 3 bases and the J gene end by 8 bases; junction bases not matched to a gene: 4. The CDR3 is made up of 13 amino acids. CDR3 sequence: CASSLGTGRTQYF. CDR3 sequence (DNA): TGTGCCAGCAGCTTGGGGACAGGGCGTACCCAGTACTTC.

This clonotype occurred a few times. V gene TRBV20-1 combines with J gene TRBJ1-2; TRBD1 might be the D (6 bases). The V end lost 2 bases, the J end lost 6 bases, and 13 bases lay between the germline ends. Germline values: CDR1 DFQATT, CDR2 SNEGSKA (reference sequence). This CDR3 region has 13 residues. DNA of the CDR3: TGCAGTGCTAGAAGGCAGGGGCGGAATGGCTACACCTTC. Translated, it gives CSARRQGRNGYTF.

CDR3: CASSLGGRVERNEQFF. The CDR3 nucleotides read TGTGCCAGCAGTTTGGGGGGCAGGGTAGAGAGGAATGAGCAGTTCTTC. The rearrangement joins TRBV28 to TRBJ2-1, with D perhaps TRBD1 or TRBD2 (6 bases each). This CDR3 spans 16 amino acids. Germline V gene sequence: CDR1 MDHEN, CDR2 SYDVKM. V was trimmed by 3 bases and J by 7 bases, leaving 19 bases between them.